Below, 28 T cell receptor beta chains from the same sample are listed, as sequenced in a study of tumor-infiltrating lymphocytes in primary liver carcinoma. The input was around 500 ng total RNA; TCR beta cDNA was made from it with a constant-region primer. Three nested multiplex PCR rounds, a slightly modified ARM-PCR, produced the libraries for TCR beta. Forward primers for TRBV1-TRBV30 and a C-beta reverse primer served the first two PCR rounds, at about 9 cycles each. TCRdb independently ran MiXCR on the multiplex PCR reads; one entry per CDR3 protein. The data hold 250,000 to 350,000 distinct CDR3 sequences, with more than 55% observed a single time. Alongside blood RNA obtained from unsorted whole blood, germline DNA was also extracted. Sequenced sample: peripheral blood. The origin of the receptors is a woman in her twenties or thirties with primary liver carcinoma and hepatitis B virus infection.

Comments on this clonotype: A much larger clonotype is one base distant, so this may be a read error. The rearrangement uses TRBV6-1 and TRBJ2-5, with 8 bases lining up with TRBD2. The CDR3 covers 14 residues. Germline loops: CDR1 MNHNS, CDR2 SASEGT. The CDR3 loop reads CANSLSGGGETQYF. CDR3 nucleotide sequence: TGTGCCAACAGTCTCAGCGGGGGAGGAGAGACCCAGTACTTC.

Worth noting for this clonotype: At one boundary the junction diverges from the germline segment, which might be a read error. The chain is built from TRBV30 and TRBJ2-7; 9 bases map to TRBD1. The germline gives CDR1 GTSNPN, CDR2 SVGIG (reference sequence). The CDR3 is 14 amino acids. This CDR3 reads CAWRHWDRDYVQYF. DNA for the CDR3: TGTGCCTGGAGGCATTGGGACAGGGACTACGTGCAGTACTTC.

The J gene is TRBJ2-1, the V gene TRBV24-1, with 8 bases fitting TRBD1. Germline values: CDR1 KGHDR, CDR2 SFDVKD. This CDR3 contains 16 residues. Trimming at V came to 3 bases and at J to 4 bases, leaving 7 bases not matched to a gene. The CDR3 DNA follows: TGTGCCACCAGTGATCTCGACAGGGGCACATACAATGAGCAGTTCTTC. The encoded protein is CATSDLDRGTYNEQFF.

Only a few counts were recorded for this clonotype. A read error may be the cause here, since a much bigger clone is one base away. CDR3 sequence reads: CASSLTSGDNEQFF. Written as DNA, the CDR3 is TGTGCCAGCAGCTTGACTAGCGGAGACAATGAGCAGTTCTTC. The rearrangement links TRBV5-4 to TRBJ2-1, with 8 nucleotides matching TRBD2. Germline V gene lookup returns CDR1 SGHNT and CDR2 YYREEE (reference sequence). This CDR3 spans 14 amino acids. The V gene end was trimmed by 1 base and the J gene end by 5 bases; junction bases not matched to a gene: 2.

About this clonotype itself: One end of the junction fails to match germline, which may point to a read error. CDR3 in amino acids: CVSSPLGGSTDTQYF. CDR3 bases: TGCGTCAGCAGCCCCCTGGGCGGGAGCACAGATACGCAGTATTTT. The V and J genes are TRBV11-2 and TRBJ2-3; possibly TRBD2 for D (5 bases). CDR1 is SGHAT, CDR2 FQNNGV, per germline. This CDR3 contains 15 residues.

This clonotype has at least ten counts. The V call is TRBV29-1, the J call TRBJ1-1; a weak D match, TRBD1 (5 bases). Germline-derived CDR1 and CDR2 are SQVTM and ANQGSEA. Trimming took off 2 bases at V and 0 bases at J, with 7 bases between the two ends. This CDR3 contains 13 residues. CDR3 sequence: CSVEQGMNTEAFF. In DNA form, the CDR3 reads TGCAGCGTTGAACAGGGAATGAACACTGAAGCTTTCTTT.

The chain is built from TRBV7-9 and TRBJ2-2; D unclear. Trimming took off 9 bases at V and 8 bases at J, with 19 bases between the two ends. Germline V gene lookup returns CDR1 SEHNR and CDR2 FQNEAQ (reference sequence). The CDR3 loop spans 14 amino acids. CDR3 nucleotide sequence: TGTGCCAGTCGTATGGCTACCTACCGGGGGGAGCTGTTTTTT. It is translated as CASRMATYRGELFF. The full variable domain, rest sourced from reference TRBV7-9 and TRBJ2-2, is DTGVSQNPRHKITKRGQNVTFRCDPISEHNRLYWYRQTLGQGPEFLTYFQNEAQLEKSRLLSDRFSAERPKGSFSTLEIQRTEQGDSAMYLCASRMATYRGELFFGEGSRLTVL.

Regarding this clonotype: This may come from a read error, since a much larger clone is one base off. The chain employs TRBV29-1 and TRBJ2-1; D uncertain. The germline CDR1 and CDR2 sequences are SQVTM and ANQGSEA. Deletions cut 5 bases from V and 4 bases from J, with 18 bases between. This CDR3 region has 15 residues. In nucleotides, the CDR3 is TGCAGCGTTCTCGGTTGGGTAGTGGGATACAATGAGCAGTTCTTC. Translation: CSVLGWVVGYNEQFF.

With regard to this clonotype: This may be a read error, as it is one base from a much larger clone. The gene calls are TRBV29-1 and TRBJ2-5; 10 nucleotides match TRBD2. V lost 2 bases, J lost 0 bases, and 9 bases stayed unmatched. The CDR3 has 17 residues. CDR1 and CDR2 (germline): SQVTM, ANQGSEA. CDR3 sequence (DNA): TGCAGCGTTGAAAGAGCGGGAGGGATATGGCACCAAGAGACCCAGTACTTC. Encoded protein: CSVERAGGIWHQETQYF.

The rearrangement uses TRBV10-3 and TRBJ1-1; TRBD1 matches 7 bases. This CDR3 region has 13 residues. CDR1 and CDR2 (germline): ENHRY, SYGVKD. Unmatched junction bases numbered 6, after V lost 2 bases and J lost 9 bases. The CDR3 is CAISENPGQKAFF. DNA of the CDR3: TGTGCCATCAGTGAGAACCCGGGACAGAAAGCTTTCTTT.

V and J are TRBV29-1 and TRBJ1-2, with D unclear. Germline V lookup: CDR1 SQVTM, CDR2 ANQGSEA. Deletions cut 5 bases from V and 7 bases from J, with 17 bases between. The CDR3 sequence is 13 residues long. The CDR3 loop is CSVPGAGGPGYTF. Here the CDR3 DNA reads TGCAGCGTTCCTGGCGCAGGTGGGCCTGGCTACACCTTC.

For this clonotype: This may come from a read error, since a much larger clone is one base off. The CDR3 sequence: CASSEMSGSTQYF. For the CDR3, the DNA is TGTGCCAGCAGTGAAATGAGCGGGAGCACGCAGTATTTT. J is TRBJ2-3 and V is TRBV6-1; TRBD2 matches 8 bases. The ends lost 2 bases at V and 9 bases at J; junction bases unmatched: 4. CDR1 is MNHNS, CDR2 SASEGT, per germline. This CDR3 has 13 residues.

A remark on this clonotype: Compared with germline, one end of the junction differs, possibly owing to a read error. In nucleotides, the CDR3 is TGTGCCAACAGCTTACGGGGGACAGCGGTCTACGAGCGGTACTTC. Translating gives CANSLRGTAVYERYF. The V and J genes are TRBV11-2 and TRBJ2-7; perhaps TRBD1 as D (7 bases). The germline gives CDR1 SGHAT, CDR2 FQNNGV. The CDR3 sequence is 15 residues long. The variable domain in full, completed from reference TRBV11-2 and TRBJ2-7, reads EAGVAQSPRYKIIEKRQSVAFWCNPISGHATLYWYQQILGQGPKLLIQFQNNGVVDDSQLPKDRFSAERLKGVDSTLKIQPAKLEDSAVYLCANSLRGTAVYERYFGPGTRLTVT.

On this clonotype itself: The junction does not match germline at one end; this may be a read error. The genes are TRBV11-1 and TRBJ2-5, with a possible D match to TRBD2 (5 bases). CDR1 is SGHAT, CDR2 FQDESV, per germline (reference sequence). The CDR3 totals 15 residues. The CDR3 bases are TGTGCCTGCAGCTCTCCCGGGAATCTCAACGAGACCCAGTACTTC. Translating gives CACSSPGNLNETQYF.

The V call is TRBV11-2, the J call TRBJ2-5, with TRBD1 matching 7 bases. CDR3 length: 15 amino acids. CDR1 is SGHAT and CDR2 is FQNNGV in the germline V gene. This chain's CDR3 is CVSSLYQGDQETQYF. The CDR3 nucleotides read TGTGTCAGTAGCTTATATCAGGGGGACCAAGAGACCCAGTACTTC.

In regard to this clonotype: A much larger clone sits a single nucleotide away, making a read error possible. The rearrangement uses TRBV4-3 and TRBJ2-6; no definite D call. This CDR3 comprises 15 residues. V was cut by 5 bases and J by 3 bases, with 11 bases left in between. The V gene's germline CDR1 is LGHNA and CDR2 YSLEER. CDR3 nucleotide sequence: TGCGCCAGCAGCTATCCGGGTTTTGGGGCCAACGTCCTGACTTTC. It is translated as CASSYPGFGANVLTF.

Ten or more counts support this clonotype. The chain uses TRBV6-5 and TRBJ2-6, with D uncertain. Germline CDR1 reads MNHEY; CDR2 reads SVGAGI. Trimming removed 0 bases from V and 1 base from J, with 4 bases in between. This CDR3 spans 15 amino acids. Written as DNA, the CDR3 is TGTGCCAGCAGTTACTCTTATTCTGGGGCCAACGTCCTGACTTTC. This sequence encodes CASSYSYSGANVLTF.

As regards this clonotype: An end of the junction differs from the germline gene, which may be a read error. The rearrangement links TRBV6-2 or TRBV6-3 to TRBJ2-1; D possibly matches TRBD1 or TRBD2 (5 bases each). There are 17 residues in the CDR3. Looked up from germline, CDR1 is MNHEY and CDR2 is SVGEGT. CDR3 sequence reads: CVSGYPRQGRGYNEQFF. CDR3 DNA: TGTGTCAGCGGTTACCCCCGGCAGGGTCGAGGCTACAATGAGCAGTTCTTC.

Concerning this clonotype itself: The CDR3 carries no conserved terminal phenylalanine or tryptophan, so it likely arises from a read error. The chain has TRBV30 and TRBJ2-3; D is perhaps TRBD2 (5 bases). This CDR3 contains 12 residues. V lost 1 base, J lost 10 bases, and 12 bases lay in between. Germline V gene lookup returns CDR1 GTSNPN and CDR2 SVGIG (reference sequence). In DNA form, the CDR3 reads TGTGCCTGGAGTGACCCCCCGAGGGCGCAGTATTTA. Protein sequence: CAWSDPPRAQYL.

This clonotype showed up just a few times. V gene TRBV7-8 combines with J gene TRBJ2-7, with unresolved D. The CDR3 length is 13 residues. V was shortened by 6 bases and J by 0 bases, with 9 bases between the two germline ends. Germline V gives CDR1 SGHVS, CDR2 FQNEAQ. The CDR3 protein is CASSYTSSYEQYF. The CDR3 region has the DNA TGTGCCAGCAGTTATACTTCCTCCTACGAGCAGTACTTC.

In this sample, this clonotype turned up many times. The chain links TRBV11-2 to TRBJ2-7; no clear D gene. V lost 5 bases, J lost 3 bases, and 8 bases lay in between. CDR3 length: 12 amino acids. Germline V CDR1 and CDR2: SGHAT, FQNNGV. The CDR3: CASSPTDYEQYF. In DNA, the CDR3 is TGTGCCAGCAGCCCGACGGACTACGAGCAGTACTTC.

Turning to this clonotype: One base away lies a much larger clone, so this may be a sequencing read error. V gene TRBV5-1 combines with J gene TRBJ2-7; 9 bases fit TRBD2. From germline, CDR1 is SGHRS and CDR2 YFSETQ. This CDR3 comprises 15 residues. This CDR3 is CTSSPGLARTYEQYF. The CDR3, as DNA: TGCACCAGCAGTCCGGGACTAGCAAGGACCTACGAGCAGTACTTC.

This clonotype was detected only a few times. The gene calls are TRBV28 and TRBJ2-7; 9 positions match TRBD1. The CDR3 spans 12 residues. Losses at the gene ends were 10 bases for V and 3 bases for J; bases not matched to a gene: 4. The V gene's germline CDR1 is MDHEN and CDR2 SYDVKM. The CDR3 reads CATRTGDYEQYF. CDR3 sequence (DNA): TGTGCCACCCGGACAGGGGACTACGAGCAGTACTTC. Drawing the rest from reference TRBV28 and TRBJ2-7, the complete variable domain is DVKVTQSSRYLVKRTGEKVFLECVQDMDHENMFWYRQDPGLGLRLIYFSYDVKMKEKGDIPEGYSVSREKKERFSLILESASTNQTSMYLCATRTGDYEQYFGPGTRLTVT.

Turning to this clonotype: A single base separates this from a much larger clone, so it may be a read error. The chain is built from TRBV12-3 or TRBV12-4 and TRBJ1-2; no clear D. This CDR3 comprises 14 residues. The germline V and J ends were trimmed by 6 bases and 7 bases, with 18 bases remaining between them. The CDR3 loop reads CASSFDPRRAGYTF. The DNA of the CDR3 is TGTGCCAGCAGCTTTGACCCGAGGAGGGCTGGCTACACCTTC.

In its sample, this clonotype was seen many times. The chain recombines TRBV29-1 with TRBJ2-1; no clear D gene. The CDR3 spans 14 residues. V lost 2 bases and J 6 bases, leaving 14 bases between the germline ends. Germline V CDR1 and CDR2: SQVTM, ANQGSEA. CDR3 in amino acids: CSVEKARKANEQFF. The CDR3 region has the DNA TGCAGCGTTGAAAAGGCTAGAAAGGCCAATGAGCAGTTCTTC.

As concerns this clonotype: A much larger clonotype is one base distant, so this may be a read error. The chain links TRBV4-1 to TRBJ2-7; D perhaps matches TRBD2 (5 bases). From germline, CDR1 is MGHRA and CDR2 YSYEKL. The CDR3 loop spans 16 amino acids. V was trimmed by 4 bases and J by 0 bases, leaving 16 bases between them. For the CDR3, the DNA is TGCGCCAGCAGCCTAGCGCTCCAGGACTTCTCCTACGAGCAGTACTTC. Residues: CASSLALQDFSYEQYF.

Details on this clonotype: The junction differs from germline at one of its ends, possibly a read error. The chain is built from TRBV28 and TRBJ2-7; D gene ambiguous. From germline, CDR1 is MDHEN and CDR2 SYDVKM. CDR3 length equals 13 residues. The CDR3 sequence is CANSLDSPGEQYF. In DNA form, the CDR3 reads TGTGCCAACAGTTTAGATTCCCCCGGCGAGCAGTACTTC.

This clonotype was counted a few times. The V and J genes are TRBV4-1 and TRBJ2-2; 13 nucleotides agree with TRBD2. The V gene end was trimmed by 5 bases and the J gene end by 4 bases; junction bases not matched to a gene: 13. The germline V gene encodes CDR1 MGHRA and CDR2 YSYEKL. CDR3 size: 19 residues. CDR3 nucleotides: TGCGCCAGCAGCGCCCGGGACCGTCGACTAGCGGGGGGCACCGGGGAGCTGTTTTTT. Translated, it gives CASSARDRRLAGGTGELFF.